Listed here are 5 T cell receptor beta chains from one sample, sequenced in a study of blood T cell repertoires in COVID-19. The protocol was immunoSEQ multiplex PCR, while the TCRdb copy is restricted to in-frame clones and leaves out a portion. The top ten clones hold 15% to 20% of a sample with 70,000 to 95,000 clones, around four fifths of them seen once. Sequenced input: peripheral blood. The receptor set was obtained from a man older than 75 with active or convalescent COVID-19.

The rearrangement links TRBV10-2 to TRBJ2-3; perhaps TRBD2 as D (6 bases). Looked up from germline, CDR1 is WSHSY and CDR2 is SAAADI. The CDR3 sequence is 13 residues long. Between the trimmed V and J ends, which lost 4 bases and 6 bases, there was a span of 11 bases. CDR3 coding DNA: TGCGCCAGCAGTGGGGGCGGGGTTGATACGCAGTATTTT. It codes for CASSGGGVDTQYF.

The rearrangement links TRBV14 to TRBJ1-6; D is possibly TRBD1 (6 bases). V lost 6 bases and J 5 bases, leaving 14 bases between the germline ends. Germline assignment: CDR1 SGHDN and CDR2 FVKESK. This CDR3 comprises 15 residues. This CDR3 reads CASRNQDRNNSPLHF. In DNA form, the CDR3 reads TGTGCCAGCAGAAATCAGGACAGAAATAATTCACCCCTCCACTTT. The full variable domain, with the rest looked up from reference TRBV14 and TRBJ1-6, is EAGVTQFPSHSVIEKGQTVTLRCDPISGHDNLYWYRRVMGKEIKFLLHFVKESKQDESGMPNNRFLAERTGGTYSTLKVQPAELEDSGVYFCASRNQDRNNSPLHFGNGTRLTVT.

The chain carries TRBV7-2 and TRBJ2-2; D remains unclear. This CDR3 spans 16 amino acids. Trimming removed 0 bases from V and 1 base from J, with 9 bases in between. CDR1 and CDR2 from the germline V gene are SGHTA and FQGNSA. CDR3 loop: CASSLARLENTGELFF. As DNA, the CDR3 is TGTGCCAGCAGCTTAGCTCGATTAGAGAACACCGGGGAGCTGTTTTTT.

The genes are TRBV30 and TRBJ1-1; D is unclear. The V end lost 3 bases, the J end lost 1 base, and 6 bases lay between the germline ends. Germline values: CDR1 GTSNPN, CDR2 SVGIG (reference sequence). This CDR3 has 12 amino acids. CDR3 coding DNA: TGTGCCTGGAGACCCAGGAACACTGAAGCTTTCTTT. This translates into CAWRPRNTEAFF. The full variable domain, with the rest looked up from reference TRBV30 and TRBJ1-1, is SQTIHQWPATLVQPVGSPLSLECTVEGTSNPNLYWYRQAAGRGLQLLFYSVGIGQISSEVPQNLSASRPQDRQFILSSKKLLLSDSGFYLCAWRPRNTEAFFGQGTRLTVV.

The chain couples TRBV28 to TRBJ2-7, with 8 bases matching TRBD1. With V trimmed by 6 bases and J by 5 bases, 9 bases remained unmatched. CDR1 and CDR2 from the germline V gene are MDHEN and SYDVKM. CDR3 length: 14 amino acids. In DNA, the CDR3 is TGTGCCAGCAGAAACCCCGGGACAGGCAACGAGCAGTACGTC. Protein product: CASRNPGTGNEQYV.